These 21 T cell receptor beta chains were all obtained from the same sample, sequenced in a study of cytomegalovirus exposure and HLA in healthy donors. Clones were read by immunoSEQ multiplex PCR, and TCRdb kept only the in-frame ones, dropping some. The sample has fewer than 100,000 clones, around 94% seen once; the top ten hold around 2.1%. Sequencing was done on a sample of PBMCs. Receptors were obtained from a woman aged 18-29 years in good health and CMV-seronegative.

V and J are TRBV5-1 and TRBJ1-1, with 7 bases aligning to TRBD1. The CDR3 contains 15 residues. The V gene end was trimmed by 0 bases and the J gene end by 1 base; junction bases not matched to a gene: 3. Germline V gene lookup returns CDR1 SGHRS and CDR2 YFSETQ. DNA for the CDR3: TGCGCCAGCAGCTTGGTCGGGACAGCGAACACTGAAGCTTTCTTT. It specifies CASSLVGTANTEAFF.

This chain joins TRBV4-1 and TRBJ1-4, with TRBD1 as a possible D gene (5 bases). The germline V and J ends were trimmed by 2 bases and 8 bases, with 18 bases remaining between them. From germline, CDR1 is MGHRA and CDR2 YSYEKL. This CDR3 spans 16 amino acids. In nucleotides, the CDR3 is TGCGCCAGCAGCCAAATAGGGATGGACAATACCGAAAAACTGTTTTTT. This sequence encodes CASSQIGMDNTEKLFF.

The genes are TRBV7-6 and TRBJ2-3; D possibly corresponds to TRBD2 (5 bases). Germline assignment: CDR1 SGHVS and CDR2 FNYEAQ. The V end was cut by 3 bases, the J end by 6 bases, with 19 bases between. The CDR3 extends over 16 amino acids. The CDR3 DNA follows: TGTGCCAGCAGCTTTGACGGCGGGCGTGGGTCCGATACGCAGTATTTT. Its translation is CASSFDGGRGSDTQYF.

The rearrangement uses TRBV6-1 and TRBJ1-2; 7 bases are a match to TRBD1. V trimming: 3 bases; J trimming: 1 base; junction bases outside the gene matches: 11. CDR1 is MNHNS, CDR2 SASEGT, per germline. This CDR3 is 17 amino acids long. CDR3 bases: TGTGCCAGCAGTGAGGTCTCAGCAGGGGGTAGTAACTATGGCTACACCTTC. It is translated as CASSEVSAGGSNYGYTF.

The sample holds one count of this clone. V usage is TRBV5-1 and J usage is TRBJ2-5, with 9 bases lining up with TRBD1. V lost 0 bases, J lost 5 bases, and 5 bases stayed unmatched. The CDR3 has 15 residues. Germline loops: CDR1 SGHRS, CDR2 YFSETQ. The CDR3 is CASSLGDRAAETQYF. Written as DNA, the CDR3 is TGCGCCAGCAGCTTGGGGGACAGGGCAGCGGAGACCCAGTACTTC.

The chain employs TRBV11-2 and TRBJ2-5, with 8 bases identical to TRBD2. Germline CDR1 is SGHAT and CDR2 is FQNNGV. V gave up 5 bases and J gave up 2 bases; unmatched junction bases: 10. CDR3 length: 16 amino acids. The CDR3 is CASSPRGGRQQETQYF. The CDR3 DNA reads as TGTGCCAGCAGCCCCCGGGGGGGACGGCAACAAGAGACCCAGTACTTC. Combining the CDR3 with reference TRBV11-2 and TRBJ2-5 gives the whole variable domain EAGVAQSPRYKIIEKRQSVAFWCNPISGHATLYWYQQILGQGPKLLIQFQNNGVVDDSQLPKDRFSAERLKGVDSTLKIQPAKLEDSAVYLCASSPRGGRQQETQYFGPGTRLLVL.

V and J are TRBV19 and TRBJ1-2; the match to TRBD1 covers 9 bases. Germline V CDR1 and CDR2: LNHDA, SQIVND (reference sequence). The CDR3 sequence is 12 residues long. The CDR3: CGIKDRGYGYTF. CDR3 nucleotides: TGTGGGATTAAGGACAGGGGATATGGCTACACCTTC.

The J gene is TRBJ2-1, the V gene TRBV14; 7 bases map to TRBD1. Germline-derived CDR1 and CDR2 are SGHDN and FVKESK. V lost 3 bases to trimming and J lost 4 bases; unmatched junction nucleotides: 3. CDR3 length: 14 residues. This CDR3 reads CASSHRTGYNEQFF. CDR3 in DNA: TGTGCCAGCAGCCACAGGACAGGTTACAATGAGCAGTTCTTC.

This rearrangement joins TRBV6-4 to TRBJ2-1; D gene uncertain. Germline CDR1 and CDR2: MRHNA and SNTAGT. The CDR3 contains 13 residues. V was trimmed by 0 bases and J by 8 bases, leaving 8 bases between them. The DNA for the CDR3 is TGTGCCAGCAGTGACTCGTCTGGCTATGAGCAGTTCTTC. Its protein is CASSDSSGYEQFF.

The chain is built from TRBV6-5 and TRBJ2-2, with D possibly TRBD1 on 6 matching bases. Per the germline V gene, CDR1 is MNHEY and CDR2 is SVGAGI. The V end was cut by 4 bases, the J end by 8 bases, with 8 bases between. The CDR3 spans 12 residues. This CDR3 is CASSLGGGELFF. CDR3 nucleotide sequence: TGTGCCAGCAGTTTAGGGGGTGGGGAGCTGTTTTTT.

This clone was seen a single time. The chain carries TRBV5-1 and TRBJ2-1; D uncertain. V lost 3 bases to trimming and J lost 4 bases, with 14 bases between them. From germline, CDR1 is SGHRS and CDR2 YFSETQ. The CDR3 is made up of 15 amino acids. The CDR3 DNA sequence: TGCGCCAGCAGCTACAGCCTGTTTACGTACAATGAGCAGTTCTTC. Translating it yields CASSYSLFTYNEQFF.

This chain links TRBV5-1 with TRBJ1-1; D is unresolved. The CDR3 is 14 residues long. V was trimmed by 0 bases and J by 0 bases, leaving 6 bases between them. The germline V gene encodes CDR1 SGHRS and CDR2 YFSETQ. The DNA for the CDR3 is TGCGCCAGCAGCTTGGGGGCAGTGAACACTGAAGCTTTCTTT. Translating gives CASSLGAVNTEAFF.

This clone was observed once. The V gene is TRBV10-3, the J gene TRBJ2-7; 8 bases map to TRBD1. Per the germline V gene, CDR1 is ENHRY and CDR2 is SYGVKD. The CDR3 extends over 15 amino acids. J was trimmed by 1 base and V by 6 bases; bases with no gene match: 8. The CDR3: CAIRPTGASSYEQYF. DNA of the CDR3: TGTGCCATCAGGCCGACAGGGGCTTCATCCTACGAGCAGTACTTC.

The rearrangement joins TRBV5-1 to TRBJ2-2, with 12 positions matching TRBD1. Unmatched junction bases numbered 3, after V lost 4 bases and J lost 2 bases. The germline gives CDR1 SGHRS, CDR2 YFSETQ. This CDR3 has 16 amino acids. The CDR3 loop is CASSPGQGANTGELFF. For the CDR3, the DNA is TGCGCCAGCAGCCCGGGACAGGGGGCCAACACCGGGGAGCTGTTTTTT.

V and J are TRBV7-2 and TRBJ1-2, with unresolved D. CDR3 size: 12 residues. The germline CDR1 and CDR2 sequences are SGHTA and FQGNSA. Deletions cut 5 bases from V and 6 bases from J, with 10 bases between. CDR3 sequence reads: CASSPQFNGYTF. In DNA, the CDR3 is TGTGCCAGCAGCCCCCAGTTTAATGGCTACACCTTC. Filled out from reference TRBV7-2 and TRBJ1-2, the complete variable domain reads GAGVSQSPSNKVTEKGKDVELRCDPISGHTALYWYRQSLGQGLEFLIYFQGNSAPDKSGLPSDRFSAERTGGSVSTLTIQRTQQEDSAVYLCASSPQFNGYTFGSGTRLTVV.

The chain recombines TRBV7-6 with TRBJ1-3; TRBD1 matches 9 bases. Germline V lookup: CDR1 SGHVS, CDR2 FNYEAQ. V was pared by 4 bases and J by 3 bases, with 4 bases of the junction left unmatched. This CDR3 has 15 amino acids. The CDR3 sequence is CASSSGTGFGNTIYF. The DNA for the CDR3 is TGTGCCAGCAGCTCCGGGACAGGGTTTGGAAACACCATATATTTT.

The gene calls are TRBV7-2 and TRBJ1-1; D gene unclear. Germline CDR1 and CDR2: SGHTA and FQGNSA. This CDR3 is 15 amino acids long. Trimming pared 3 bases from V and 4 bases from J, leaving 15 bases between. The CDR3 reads CASSLEGGRGTEAFF. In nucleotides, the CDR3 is TGTGCCAGCAGCTTGGAAGGAGGGCGGGGCACTGAAGCTTTCTTT.

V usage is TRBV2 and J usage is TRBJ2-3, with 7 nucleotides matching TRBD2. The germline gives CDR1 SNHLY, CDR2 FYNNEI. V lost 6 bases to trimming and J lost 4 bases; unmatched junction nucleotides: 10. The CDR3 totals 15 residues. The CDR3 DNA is TGTGCCAGCAGGGCGAGCGGGATAATCGCAGATACGCAGTATTTT. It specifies CASRASGIIADTQYF.

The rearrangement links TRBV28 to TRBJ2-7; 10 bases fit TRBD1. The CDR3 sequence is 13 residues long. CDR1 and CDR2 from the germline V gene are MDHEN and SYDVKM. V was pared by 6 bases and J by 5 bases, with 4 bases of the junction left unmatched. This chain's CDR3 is CASRTGGVNEQYF. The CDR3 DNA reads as TGTGCCAGCAGGACAGGGGGCGTCAACGAGCAGTACTTC.

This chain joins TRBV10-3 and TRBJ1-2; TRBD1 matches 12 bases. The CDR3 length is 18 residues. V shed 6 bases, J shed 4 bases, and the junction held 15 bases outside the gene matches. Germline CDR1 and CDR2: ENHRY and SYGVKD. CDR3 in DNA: TGTGCCATCAGCGCCTCCGGGACAGGGGGCTATTTGGGCTATGGCTACACCTTC. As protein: CAISASGTGGYLGYGYTF.

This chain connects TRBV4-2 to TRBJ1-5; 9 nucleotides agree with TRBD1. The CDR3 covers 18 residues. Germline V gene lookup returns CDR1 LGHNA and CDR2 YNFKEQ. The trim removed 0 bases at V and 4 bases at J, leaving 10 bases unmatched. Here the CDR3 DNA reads TGTGCCAGCAGCCAAGATGGAGGAGGAGGACAGGGGAATCAGCCCCAGCATTTT. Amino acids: CASSQDGGGGQGNQPQHF.